These 10 T cell receptor beta chains came from one sample sequenced in a study of CD8 T cells in Susac syndrome (dated by TCRdb to the late 2010s). Library preparation was by the immunoSEQ multiplex PCR assay. RNA was extracted using the RNeasy kit, and about 0.45 to 1 ug of the RNA was reverse transcribed with random hexamers. The public reads were run again by TCRdb, first through fastp at Q25 and then through MiXCR, and only productive beta chains were kept. Here each entry gathers all rows of one CDR3 protein and keeps the most common genes and DNA. This sample lists a few hundred thousand distinct CDR3 sequences; around 83% were detected once. The biggest ten clones account for about 0.12% of the sample. Sequenced input: CD8+ T cells from PBMCs. The receptors stem from a human donor with multiple sclerosis.

The chain uses TRBV27 and TRBJ2-6; D might be TRBD1 (6 bases). The length of the CDR3 is 15 residues. V shed 4 bases and J shed 8 bases, with 15 bases lying between them. CDR1 and CDR2 (germline): MNHEY, SMNVEV (reference sequence). The DNA for the CDR3 is TGTGCCAGCAGTTCTACCCGGGACATGACCAACGTCCTGACTTTC. Protein: CASSSTRDMTNVLTF.

The rearrangement joins TRBV29-1 to TRBJ2-7; no clear D. CDR3 length equals 12 residues. Trimming removed 6 bases at V and 6 bases at J, with 15 bases between. Germline assignment: CDR1 SQVTM and CDR2 ANQGSEA. The CDR3 nucleotides are TGCAGCGTCATGGGCGAGGCCGGCGAGCAGTACTTC. Protein sequence: CSVMGEAGEQYF.

The chain recombines TRBV11-2 with TRBJ2-7; D remains ambiguous. CDR3 length: 14 amino acids. Germline CDR1 reads SGHAT; CDR2 reads FQNNGV. Trimming took 1 base from V and 2 from J, leaving 9 bases between them. CDR3 nucleotide sequence: TGTGCCAGCAGCTTAGTCACGGTAACCTACGAGCAGTACTTC. Its translation: CASSLVTVTYEQYF. Combining the CDR3 with reference TRBV11-2 and TRBJ2-7 gives the whole variable domain EAGVAQSPRYKIIEKRQSVAFWCNPISGHATLYWYQQILGQGPKLLIQFQNNGVVDDSQLPKDRFSAERLKGVDSTLKIQPAKLEDSAVYLCASSLVTVTYEQYFGPGTRLTVT.

V is TRBV7-6 and J is TRBJ2-5, with D uncertain. The length of the CDR3 is 15 residues. From germline, CDR1 is SGHVS and CDR2 FNYEAQ. Trimming left V 6 bases short and J 2 bases short, with 16 bases between. CDR3 bases: TGTGCCAGCAGTCAAAGGCCAGGAATTCAAGAGACCCAGTACTTC. Residues: CASSQRPGIQETQYF.

The rearrangement uses TRBV4-1 and TRBJ2-3; D is tentatively TRBD1 or TRBD2 (5 bases each). Looked up from germline, CDR1 is MGHRA and CDR2 is YSYEKL. The CDR3 is made up of 13 amino acids. Between the trimmed V and J ends, which lost 3 bases and 8 bases, there was a span of 12 bases. For the CDR3, the DNA is TGCGCCAGCAGCCAGTTTGAGGGGCCTACGCAGTATTTT. Translation: CASSQFEGPTQYF.

This clonotype has just a few counts. The genes are TRBV3-1 and TRBJ2-7, with D unclear. Germline loops: CDR1 LGHDT, CDR2 YNNKEL (reference sequence). CDR3 length equals 14 residues. V dropped 1 base and J dropped 0 bases, with 7 bases sitting between them. DNA for the CDR3: TGTGCCAGCAGCCAAGGGGATATCTCCTACGAGCAGTACTTC. Translation: CASSQGDISYEQYF.

CDR3 nucleotides: TGCAGCGTTGAAGATGGGGGGGGCGGGGAGCTGTTTTTT. As protein: CSVEDGGGGELFF. The gene calls are TRBV29-1 and TRBJ2-2; 7 nucleotides match TRBD2. V shed 0 bases and J 7 bases; nucleotides not matched to a gene: 2. Germline CDR1 is SQVTM and CDR2 is ANQGSEA. This CDR3 region has 13 residues.

This clonotype was observed a few times. V and J are TRBV27 and TRBJ2-7, with D possibly TRBD1 on 6 matching bases. Looked up from germline, CDR1 is MNHEY and CDR2 is SMNVEV (reference sequence). Trimming left V 5 bases short and J 6 bases short, with 20 bases between. The CDR3 loop spans 15 amino acids. The CDR3 loop is CASSPTGLIAPEQYF. CDR3 sequence (DNA): TGTGCCAGCAGTCCCACAGGGTTGATAGCTCCCGAGCAGTACTTC.

The chain links TRBV27 to TRBJ1-6; possibly TRBD1 for D (5 bases). There are 18 residues in the CDR3. Looked up from germline, CDR1 is MNHEY and CDR2 is SMNVEV (reference sequence). Trimming left V 2 bases short and J 0 bases short, with 14 bases between. CDR3 residues: CASSLRDSASSYNSPLHF. DNA for the CDR3: TGTGCCAGCAGTTTACGAGACAGCGCGAGCTCCTATAATTCACCCCTCCACTTT.

This chain uses TRBV29-1 with TRBJ2-7; D is undetermined. The V and J ends lost 3 bases and 3 bases respectively, with 6 bases between them. Germline V lookup: CDR1 SQVTM, CDR2 ANQGSEA. This CDR3 is built from 11 residues. The CDR3 DNA follows: TGCAGCGTTGACACAGACTACGAGCAGTACTTC. It yields the protein CSVDTDYEQYF.